This T cell receptor beta chain was sequenced during a study of human T cells and chemical hapten exposure. MiXCR, applied by TCRdb to the RACE reads, yields one record per CDR3 protein. The data show fewer than 90,000 distinct CDR3 sequences, around 6.7% seen once. The time point denotes: patch test 2, 6 weeks after DPC sensitization. Treatment defined: therapeutic diphenylcyclopropenone sensitization with weekly scalp DPC. The CDR3 length is 13 residues. CDR1 and CDR2 from the germline V gene are MNHEY and SVGAGI. The germline V and J ends were trimmed by 5 bases and 4 bases, with 11 bases remaining between them. This clonotype was counted at least ten times.

The chain couples TRBV6-5 to TRBJ1-2, with unresolved D. This receptor was obtained from a young woman with alopecia areata. Some clones in this sample may be carry-over from other donors' samples. The input for sequencing was whole blood, taken in connection with sensitization to the hapten diphenylcyclopropenone (DPC). The CDR3 coding sequence is TGTGCCAGCAGTCCATTCCCCACCTATGGCTACACCTTC. Protein product: CASSPFPTYGYTF.